The 6 T cell receptor beta chains listed next were all sequenced from one sample in a study of control samples from healthy donors and cancer patients. Only in-frame clones appear in the TCRdb table, and some are missing; sequencing was by immunoSEQ multiplex PCR. The table has around 170,000 clones, around 88% seen once. The source material was blood. The receptors come from a woman between 25 and 40 years old in good health.

The chain employs TRBV21-1 and TRBJ2-7; TRBD2 is taken as the D call from the table, unchecked against the DNA. TRBV21-1 is assigned pseudogene status. The CDR3 is made up of 15 amino acids. CDR3 sequence (DNA): TGTGCCAGCAGCAAAACCGGGAGGGGGAAGTACGAGCAGTACTTC. Amino acid sequence: CASSKTGRGKYEQYF.

Notes on this clone: The limits of the CDR3 on the DNA are not certain, so only TCRdb's listed CDR3 is given. The CDR3: CASRVGTGALYF. The V call is TRBV28, the J call TRBJ2-7; TRBD1 was called by the table and not checked on the DNA. From germline, CDR1 is MDHEN and CDR2 SYDVKM. The CDR3 spans 12 amino acids, including both terminal residues.

The V call is TRBV6-5, the J call TRBJ2-1; 9 nucleotides line up with TRBD1. The CDR3 covers 15 residues. Germline V lookup: CDR1 MNHEY, CDR2 SVGAGI. V lost 5 bases and J lost 6; bases outside the gene matches: 8. The CDR3 DNA is TGTGCCAGCAGTACATCCGGGACAGGGATCAATGAGCAGTTCTTC. Its translation is CASSTSGTGINEQFF.

This rearrangement joins TRBV6-2 or TRBV6-3 to TRBJ2-1; TRBD2 matches 11 bases. Germline loops: CDR1 MNHEY, CDR2 SVGEGT. This CDR3 has 16 amino acids. The V and J ends lost 2 bases and 3 bases, in that order; junction bases with no gene match: 3. This CDR3 reads CASSYRTSGFYNEQFF. The CDR3 bases are TGTGCCAGCAGTTACCGGACTAGCGGGTTCTACAATGAGCAGTTCTTC.

The gene calls are TRBV2 and TRBJ2-4, with 10 nucleotides matching TRBD1. This CDR3 spans 18 amino acids. Germline CDR1 SNHLY, CDR2 FYNNEI. Germline trimming cut 9 bases from V and 0 bases from J; bases unmatched to any gene: 14. The CDR3 DNA follows: TGTGCCAGAGGAGGGACAGGGGACTTCTCACTAGCCAAAAACATTCAGTACTTC. Its protein product is CARGGTGDFSLAKNIQYF.

The rearrangement joins TRBV5-6 to TRBJ2-4; D may be TRBD1 or TRBD2 (5 bases each). From germline, CDR1 is SGHDT and CDR2 YYEEEE. Trimming removed 0 bases from V and 8 bases from J, with 21 bases in between. The CDR3 covers 17 residues. CDR3 protein: CASSLEQSRDPRDIQYF. In DNA, the CDR3 is TGTGCCAGCAGCTTGGAGCAAAGTAGGGACCCACGGGACATTCAGTACTTC.